One sample yielded the 21 T cell receptor beta chains listed below, sequenced in a study of T-cell memory formation after mild COVID-19. MiXCR, run by TCRdb on the 5' RACE reads, gives a single entry per CDR3 protein. The top ten clones hold roughly 21% of a sample with around 390,000 distinct CDR3 sequences, 15% to 20% of them seen once. Sequenced material: PBMCs or a T cell subset sorted from them (not recorded which). These receptors all stem from a man younger than 30 who had mild COVID-19 (a few samples of this study predate the infection). Cell type and time point are not known.

This chain uses TRBV18 with TRBJ2-7, with a weak D call TRBD2 (5 bases). Germline V lookup: CDR1 KGHSH, CDR2 LQKENI. The CDR3 runs to 12 residues. The V gene lost 4 bases and the J gene lost 3 bases, with 7 bases spanning the gap. DNA of the CDR3: TGTGCCAGCTCACTTAGCGACTACGAGCAGTACTTC. It is translated as CASSLSDYEQYF. The full variable domain, rest sourced from reference TRBV18 and TRBJ2-7, is NAGVMQNPRHLVRRRGQEARLRCSPMKGHSHVYWYRQLPEEGLKFMVYLQKENIIDESGMPKERFSAEFPKEGPSILRIQQVVRGDSAAYFCASSLSDYEQYFGPGTRLTVT.

The V and J genes are TRBV7-9 and TRBJ2-1, with 11 bases that match TRBD2. Per germline, CDR1 SEHNR and CDR2 FQNEAQ (reference sequence). Unmatched junction bases numbered 7, after V lost 5 bases and J lost 7 bases. This CDR3 has 15 amino acids. CDR3 residues: CASSVLAGGTNEQFF. The CDR3 region has the DNA TGTGCCAGCAGCGTATTAGCGGGGGGGACAAATGAGCAGTTCTTC.

This clonotype was counted between two and nine times. The chain uses TRBV11-2 and TRBJ2-3; 8 bases are shared with TRBD2. Looked up from germline, CDR1 is SGHAT and CDR2 is FQNNGV. The CDR3 extends over 15 amino acids. The ends lost 6 bases at V and 7 bases at J; junction bases unmatched: 12. Written as DNA, the CDR3 is TGTGCCAGCAGATCCGGGGGGGCCAATCAGCATACGCAGTATTTT. This sequence encodes CASRSGGANQHTQYF.

V usage is TRBV6-2 or TRBV6-3 and J usage is TRBJ1-1, with D unclear. The germline V gene encodes CDR1 MNHEY and CDR2 SVGEGT. This CDR3 is 11 amino acids long. Trimming removed 2 bases from V and 11 bases from J, with 9 bases in between. The CDR3 bases are TGTGCCAGCAGTTACCCCCAGGAGGCTTTCTTT. It specifies CASSYPQEAFF.

The CDR3 bases are TGTGCCAGCAGCCATTGGGACCGGAACACTGAAGCTTTCTTT. It yields the protein CASSHWDRNTEAFF. The J gene is TRBJ1-1, the V gene TRBV7-9, with TRBD1 as a possible D gene (5 bases). V was cut by 5 bases and J by 1 base, with 11 bases left in between. CDR3 length: 14 residues. Germline values: CDR1 SEHNR, CDR2 FQNEAQ (reference sequence).

The genes are TRBV6-1 and TRBJ2-3; no reliable D call. The CDR3 has 15 amino acids. Germline V gene data show CDR1 as MNHNS and CDR2 as SASEGT. V lost 7 bases, J lost 1 base, and 15 bases lay in between. CDR3 DNA: TGTGCCAGCACCGCCGGGCACCCGGGCACAGATACGCAGTATTTT. It encodes CASTAGHPGTDTQYF.

This clonotype was counted between two and nine times. The V call is TRBV24-1, the J call TRBJ2-2, with D tentatively TRBD1 (6 bases). Trimming removed 3 bases from V and 5 bases from J, with 12 bases in between. Germline CDR1 KGHDR, CDR2 SFDVKD. The CDR3 is 15 amino acids. This chain's CDR3 is CATSDPPTGTGELFF. CDR3 bases: TGTGCCACCAGTGATCCTCCTACAGGGACCGGGGAGCTGTTTTTT.

This chain joins TRBV28 and TRBJ2-7; 7 nucleotides line up with TRBD1. With 7 bases clipped from V and 6 bases from J, the junction kept 3 bases outside the gene matches. This CDR3 region has 11 residues. Germline V lookup: CDR1 MDHEN, CDR2 SYDVKM. Here the CDR3 reads CASTSGGEQYV. The CDR3 DNA sequence: TGTGCCAGCACCTCAGGGGGCGAGCAGTACGTC.

The gene calls are TRBV20-1 and TRBJ2-5, with D uncertain. V was cut by 1 base and J by 1 base, with 10 bases left in between. Germline loops: CDR1 DFQATT, CDR2 SNEGSKA (reference sequence). The CDR3 covers 14 residues. CDR3 nucleotides: TGCAGTGCTAGAGGGATACCTCCCCAAGAGACCCAGTACTTC. It is translated as CSARGIPPQETQYF.

The CDR3 nucleotides are TGCGCCAGCAGCCAAGCTAAGGCCGGGTTCGAGACCCAGTACTTC. Translating gives CASSQAKAGFETQYF. The chain is built from TRBV4-3 and TRBJ2-5; D unclear. CDR3 size: 15 residues. Deletions cut 1 base from V and 5 bases from J, with 14 bases between. Germline V gives CDR1 LGHNA, CDR2 YSLEER.

The chain joins TRBV10-3 to TRBJ2-4; maybe TRBD2 (6 bases). There are 17 residues in the CDR3. CDR1 and CDR2 (germline): ENHRY, SYGVKD. Between the trimmed V and J ends, which lost 2 bases and 3 bases, there was a span of 17 bases. CDR3 nucleotides: TGTGCCATCAGTGAGCGAAGGGACGGGGGAGACAAAAACATTCAGTACTTC. This encodes CAISERRDGGDKNIQYF.

The rearrangement links TRBV6-1 to TRBJ2-7; D is undetermined. The CDR3 length is 13 residues. V was cut by 2 bases and J by 3 bases, with 8 bases left in between. Germline V gene sequence: CDR1 MNHNS, CDR2 SASEGT. The CDR3: CASSEFDGYEQYV. In DNA, the CDR3 is TGTGCCAGCAGTGAATTTGACGGCTACGAGCAGTACGTC.

This clonotype was observed a few times. This chain joins TRBV3-1 and TRBJ2-7; maybe TRBD2 (5 bases). CDR3 length: 19 residues. Germline CDR1 LGHDT, CDR2 YNNKEL (reference sequence). Trimming took off 0 bases at V and 2 bases at J, with 23 bases between the two ends. CDR3 coding DNA: TGTGCCAGCAGCCAAGAATGGACTGCGGAAAGTCAGAGGACCTACGAGCAGTACTTC. Translation: CASSQEWTAESQRTYEQYF.

This clonotype was detected ten times or more. This rearrangement joins TRBV7-2 to TRBJ2-3; D might be TRBD1 (6 bases). Germline CDR1 is SGHTA and CDR2 is FQGNSA. Trimming cost V 1 base and J 0 bases, with 8 bases left between them. This CDR3 has 15 residues. CDR3 loop: CASSLVQGSTDTQYF. The CDR3 coding sequence is TGTGCCAGCAGCTTAGTACAGGGAAGCACAGATACGCAGTATTTT.

This clonotype was seen repeatedly, ten times or more. The chain joins TRBV18 to TRBJ1-4; D perhaps matches TRBD1 (6 bases). Germline V CDR1 and CDR2: KGHSH, LQKENI. The V end was cut by 8 bases, the J end by 5 bases, with 12 bases between. The CDR3 spans 13 residues. The CDR3 region is CASARDNNEKLFF. The CDR3 DNA reads as TGTGCCAGCGCCCGGGACAACAATGAAAAACTGTTTTTT.

This chain joins TRBV11-2 and TRBJ2-3, with 7 bases identical to TRBD2. V lost 4 bases, J lost 6 bases, and 4 bases stayed unmatched. From germline, CDR1 is SGHAT and CDR2 FQNNGV. This CDR3 region has 13 residues. The CDR3 DNA is TGTGCCAGCAGCTACATACTAGCGGATACGCAGTATTTT. It encodes CASSYILADTQYF. Based on the CDR3 plus reference TRBV11-2 and TRBJ2-3, the full variable domain is EAGVAQSPRYKIIEKRQSVAFWCNPISGHATLYWYQQILGQGPKLLIQFQNNGVVDDSQLPKDRFSAERLKGVDSTLKIQPAKLEDSAVYLCASSYILADTQYFGPGTRLTVL.

The chain is built from TRBV7-9 and TRBJ2-7, with 8 bases lining up with TRBD1. The CDR3 length is 19 residues. Germline trimming cut 5 bases from V and 1 base from J; bases unmatched to any gene: 19. The germline gives CDR1 SEHNR, CDR2 FQNEAQ (reference sequence). CDR3 amino acids: CASSTSWTGRNVRSYEQYV. In DNA, the CDR3 is TGTGCCAGCAGCACAAGCTGGACAGGGAGAAATGTGCGGTCCTACGAGCAGTACGTC.

This clonotype was seen only once. V and J are TRBV19 and TRBJ2-3; TRBD2 matches at 8 bases. CDR1 is LNHDA and CDR2 is SQIVND in the germline V gene (reference sequence). The CDR3 spans 15 residues. With 5 bases clipped from V and 1 base from J, the junction kept 5 bases outside the gene matches. In DNA form, the CDR3 reads TGTGCCAGTAGTCCGGTGCGGGGGGGCACAGATACGCAGTATTTT. Translated: CASSPVRGGTDTQYF.

This chain's CDR3 is CASRSPRRGTNYGYTF. The CDR3 DNA reads TGTGCCAGCAGATCCCCAAGACGGGGAACTAACTATGGCTACACCTTC. J is TRBJ1-2 and V is TRBV11-2; D ambiguous. Trimming cost V 6 bases and J 0 bases, with 17 bases left between them. Germline assignment: CDR1 SGHAT and CDR2 FQNNGV. The CDR3 is 16 amino acids.

There are a few counts of this clonotype. The V gene is TRBV5-1, the J gene TRBJ2-5; perhaps TRBD2 as D (6 bases). V was pared by 4 bases and J by 0 bases, with 10 bases between. The CDR3 has 14 amino acids. In germline, CDR1 is SGHRS, CDR2 YFSETQ. CDR3 region: CASSRGANQETQYF. The CDR3 nucleotides are TGCGCCAGCAGCCGCGGGGCCAACCAAGAGACCCAGTACTTC. The whole variable domain, remainder taken from reference TRBV5-1 and TRBJ2-5, is KAGVTQTPRYLIKTRGQQVTLSCSPISGHRSVSWYQQTPGQGLQFLFEYFSETQRNKGNFPGRFSGRQFSNSRSEMNVSTLELGDSALYLCASSRGANQETQYFGPGTRLLVL.

This clonotype has a count of ten or more. V gene TRBV7-8 combines with J gene TRBJ2-7, with D hard to call. The CDR3 covers 13 residues. Between the trimmed V and J ends, which lost 1 base and 4 bases, there was a span of 8 bases. The germline V gene encodes CDR1 SGHVS and CDR2 FQNEAQ. CDR3 nucleotide sequence: TGTGCCAGCAGCTTAGTAAAGGGTTACGAGCAGTACGTC. It yields the protein CASSLVKGYEQYV.